This is a list of T cell receptor beta chains from one sample in a study of a mutant IDH1 vaccine in newly diagnosed glioma. The method was immunoSEQ multiplex PCR; TCRdb's version includes in-frame clones alone and lacks a portion of them. This repertoire shows some 60,000 clones, more than 85% found once; its top ten account for approximately 2.4%. The source was PBMCs, collected from a glioma patient treated with radiotherapy, temozolomide or both. These TCRs come from a man aged 50 or older with glioma. CDR3s leave out the opening cysteine and the closing phenylalanine or tryptophan.

J gene: TRBJ2-2; V gene: TRBV29-1; CDR3 protein: SAGTGIIDGELF
J gene: TRBJ2-7; V gene: TRBV4-2; CDR3 protein: ASSQDGYSSYEQY
J gene: TRBJ2-2; V gene: TRBV27; CDR3 protein: ASSLLNTGELF
J gene: TRBJ1-4; V gene: TRBV7-2; CDR3 protein: ASSRSGTVNEKLF
J gene: TRBJ2-3; V gene: TRBV4-2; CDR3 protein: ASSPTSWAADTQY
J gene: TRBJ2-3; V gene: TRBV11-2; CDR3 protein: ASSPGQPTDTQY
J gene: TRBJ1-1; V gene: TRBV28; CDR3 protein: ASSLDLGSGGRSF
J gene: TRBJ2-5; V gene: TRBV27; CDR3 protein: ASSFSSGGWETQY
J gene: TRBJ1-3; V gene: TRBV5-6; CDR3 protein: ASSSRRTIY
J gene: TRBJ1-2; V gene: TRBV27; CDR3 protein: ASSGDRGGGYT
J gene: TRBJ1-2; V gene: TRBV5-1; CDR3 protein: ASSLEPGRINYGYT
J gene: TRBJ2-3; V gene: TRBV14; CDR3 protein: ASSQGREYTDTQY
J gene: TRBJ2-7; V gene: TRBV4-1; CDR3 protein: ASSQDGQGFTYEQY
J gene: TRBJ2-7; V gene: TRBV7-6; CDR3 protein: ASSLTEGEFYEQY
J gene: TRBJ2-1; V gene: TRBV5-6; CDR3 protein: ASSFGTGTGIYNEQF
J gene: TRBJ2-7; V gene: TRBV5-6; CDR3 protein: ASSPGQPPYEQY